This T cell receptor beta chain was retrieved from a study of shared clonotypes between healthy human individuals. The genomic DNA of each subset was split evenly across several immunoSEQ plates. The table came from immunoSEQ multiplex PCR; TCRdb's copy has only in-frame clones and leaves some out. The sample has around 1,100,000 clones, roughly 80% seen once. In regard to this clone: Its antigen is undetermined.

Study results and limitations: Between four donors, naive CD4 clonotypes were shared at a level of around 5.1%.

This CDR3 comprises 13 residues. V dropped 5 bases and J dropped 9 bases, with 16 bases sitting between them. Germline-derived CDR1 and CDR2 are SEHNR and FQNEAQ (reference sequence). Input material: memory CD4+ T cells from PBMCs. The subset is: CD45RA-negative fraction. The sequence derives from a man in his late teens or twenties in good health. Some clones in this sample may be carry-over from other donors' samples. The genes are TRBV7-9 and TRBJ2-5; D gene unclear. The CDR3 here is CASSPNPLNPQYF. The CDR3 DNA follows: TGTGCCAGCAGCCCCAACCCCCTTAACCCCCAGTACTTC.